One T cell receptor (beta chain) is described in this entry. The sample holds one count of this clonotype. Its cognate antigen has yet to be identified. Base qualities are not provided; no much larger clone lies one nucleotide away. One read amounts to weak evidence. The V end loses 3 bases and the J end loses 7 bases, and a stretch of 7 bases separates them. There are 12 amino acids in the CDR3, from cysteine to phenylalanine inclusive. Here the CDR3 DNA is all that survives: 36 bases in frame from base 1. Reading the germline V gene gives CDR1 MNHNS and CDR2 SASEGT. This entry belongs to a study of identical twins (dated by TCRdb to about 2016). Context from the whole study: TCR alpha and beta repertoires from monozygotic twins, unrelated adults of various ages and cord blood were deep-sequenced to test whether fetal clonotypes persist. Replicate twin experiments were performed at different times using different library preparation protocols to rule out contamination. Broad study findings and their caveats: Invariant T cells such as MAIT and iNKT could partly confound zero-insertion analyses, although diverse VJ usage argued against such confounding for most clonotypes. Because the same donors could not be followed over many years, the conclusions relied on cross-sectional statistical analysis. Out-of-frame TCR alpha sharing in monozygotic twins was systematically underestimated by recombination models, whereas sharing between unrelated individuals was in agreement with the recombination models. Abundant cord blood beta clonotypes had fewer insertions, young adult naive repertoires showed a similar but weaker trend, and memory repertoires showed no such trend. Compared with coincidental sharing between unrelated individuals, an excess of low generation-probability sequences was observed among out-of-frame TCR alpha sequences shared between twins. The excess sharing between twins in beta out-of-frame sequences was weaker because fewer shared sequences reduced the signal-to-noise ratio.

Only healthy Caucasian donors were included. Three unrelated non-twin adults were additionally sequenced: a male aged 18 to 29, a male aged 50 to 59 and a female aged 50 to 59. Miltenyi CD45RO+ enrichment and human naive T-cell isolation kits were used to isolate memory (CD45RO+) and naive T cells from PBMC. Library preparation used 5' RACE. The listed sequencing device is Illumina HiSeq 2000. A universal primer binding site was introduced by template switching, and a unique molecular identifier was present in the final cDNA, enabling accurate counting of TCR cDNA molecules. Specific primers in the conserved constant-segment region were used to synthesize first-strand cDNA for TCR alpha and beta chains. To control for contamination, every cDNA library carried two barcodes: a SMART-Mk sample barcode plus Illumina barcodes. TruSeq adapter sequences along with Illumina sample barcodes were introduced in two successive PCR steps. The Illumina HiSeq platform was used with custom primers to sequence TCR alpha and beta cDNA libraries. The paper's processing steps were these. Raw reads were processed with MiGEC to extract unique molecular identifiers, and MiXCR was used to determine CDR3 positions. Recombination models were inferred per individual with the repgenHMM and IGoR tools using an EM algorithm. Shared clonotype analysis was performed with the tcR package in R, normalizing sharing by the product of cloneset sizes. To study raw recombination free of thymic and clonal selection effects, out-of-frame nonproductive sequences were analyzed. TCRdb reprocessing: public reads trimmed at Q25 with fastp, clones called with MiXCR, in-frame beta chains kept. Every distinct CDR3 protein forms one entry, paired with its most common genes and DNA. The V and J calls and clone size come from TCRdb's table, not from the authors' own analysis. The sample data list approximately 700,000 distinct CDR3 sequences, and 6.1% of these were observed just once. In total, the top ten clones hold 1.5% to 2% of the sample.

The V and J genes are TRBV6-1 and TRBJ2-1, with no reliable assignment of the D segment. The material sequenced was naive T cells sorted from blood. The cell subset or site label on this specimen signifies: cells isolated with a human naive T-cell isolation kit. This clonotype was obtained from a man aged 18-30 years in good health. The bases read TGTGCCAGCAGTGATGAGTGGAATGAGCAGTTCTTC. Its translation reads: CASSDEWNEQFF.